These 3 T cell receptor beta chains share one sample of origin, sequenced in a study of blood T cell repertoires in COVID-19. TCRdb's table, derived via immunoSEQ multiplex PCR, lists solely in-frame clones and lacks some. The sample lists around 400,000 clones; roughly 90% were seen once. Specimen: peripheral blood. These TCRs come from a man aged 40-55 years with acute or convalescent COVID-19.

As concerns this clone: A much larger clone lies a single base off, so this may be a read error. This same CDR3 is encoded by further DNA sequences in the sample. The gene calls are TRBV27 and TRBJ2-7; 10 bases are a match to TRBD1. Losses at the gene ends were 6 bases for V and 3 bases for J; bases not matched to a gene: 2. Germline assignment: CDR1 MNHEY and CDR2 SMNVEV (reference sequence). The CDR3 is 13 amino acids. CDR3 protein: CASSRDRGYEQYF. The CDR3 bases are TGTGCCAGCAGCCGGGACAGGGGCTACGAGCAGTACTTC.

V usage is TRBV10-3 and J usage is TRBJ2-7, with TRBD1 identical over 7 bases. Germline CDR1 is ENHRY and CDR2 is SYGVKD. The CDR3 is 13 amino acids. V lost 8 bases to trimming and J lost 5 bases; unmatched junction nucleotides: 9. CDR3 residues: CAIARGQGDEQYF. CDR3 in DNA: TGTGCCATCGCGCGAGGCCAGGGGGACGAGCAGTACTTC.

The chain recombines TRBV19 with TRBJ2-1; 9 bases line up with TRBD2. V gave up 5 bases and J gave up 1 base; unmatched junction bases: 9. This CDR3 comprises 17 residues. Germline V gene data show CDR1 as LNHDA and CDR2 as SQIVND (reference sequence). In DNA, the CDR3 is TGTGCCAGTAGTCCGAGGACTAGCGTTCGTTCCTACAATGAGCAGTTCTTC. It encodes CASSPRTSVRSYNEQFF.